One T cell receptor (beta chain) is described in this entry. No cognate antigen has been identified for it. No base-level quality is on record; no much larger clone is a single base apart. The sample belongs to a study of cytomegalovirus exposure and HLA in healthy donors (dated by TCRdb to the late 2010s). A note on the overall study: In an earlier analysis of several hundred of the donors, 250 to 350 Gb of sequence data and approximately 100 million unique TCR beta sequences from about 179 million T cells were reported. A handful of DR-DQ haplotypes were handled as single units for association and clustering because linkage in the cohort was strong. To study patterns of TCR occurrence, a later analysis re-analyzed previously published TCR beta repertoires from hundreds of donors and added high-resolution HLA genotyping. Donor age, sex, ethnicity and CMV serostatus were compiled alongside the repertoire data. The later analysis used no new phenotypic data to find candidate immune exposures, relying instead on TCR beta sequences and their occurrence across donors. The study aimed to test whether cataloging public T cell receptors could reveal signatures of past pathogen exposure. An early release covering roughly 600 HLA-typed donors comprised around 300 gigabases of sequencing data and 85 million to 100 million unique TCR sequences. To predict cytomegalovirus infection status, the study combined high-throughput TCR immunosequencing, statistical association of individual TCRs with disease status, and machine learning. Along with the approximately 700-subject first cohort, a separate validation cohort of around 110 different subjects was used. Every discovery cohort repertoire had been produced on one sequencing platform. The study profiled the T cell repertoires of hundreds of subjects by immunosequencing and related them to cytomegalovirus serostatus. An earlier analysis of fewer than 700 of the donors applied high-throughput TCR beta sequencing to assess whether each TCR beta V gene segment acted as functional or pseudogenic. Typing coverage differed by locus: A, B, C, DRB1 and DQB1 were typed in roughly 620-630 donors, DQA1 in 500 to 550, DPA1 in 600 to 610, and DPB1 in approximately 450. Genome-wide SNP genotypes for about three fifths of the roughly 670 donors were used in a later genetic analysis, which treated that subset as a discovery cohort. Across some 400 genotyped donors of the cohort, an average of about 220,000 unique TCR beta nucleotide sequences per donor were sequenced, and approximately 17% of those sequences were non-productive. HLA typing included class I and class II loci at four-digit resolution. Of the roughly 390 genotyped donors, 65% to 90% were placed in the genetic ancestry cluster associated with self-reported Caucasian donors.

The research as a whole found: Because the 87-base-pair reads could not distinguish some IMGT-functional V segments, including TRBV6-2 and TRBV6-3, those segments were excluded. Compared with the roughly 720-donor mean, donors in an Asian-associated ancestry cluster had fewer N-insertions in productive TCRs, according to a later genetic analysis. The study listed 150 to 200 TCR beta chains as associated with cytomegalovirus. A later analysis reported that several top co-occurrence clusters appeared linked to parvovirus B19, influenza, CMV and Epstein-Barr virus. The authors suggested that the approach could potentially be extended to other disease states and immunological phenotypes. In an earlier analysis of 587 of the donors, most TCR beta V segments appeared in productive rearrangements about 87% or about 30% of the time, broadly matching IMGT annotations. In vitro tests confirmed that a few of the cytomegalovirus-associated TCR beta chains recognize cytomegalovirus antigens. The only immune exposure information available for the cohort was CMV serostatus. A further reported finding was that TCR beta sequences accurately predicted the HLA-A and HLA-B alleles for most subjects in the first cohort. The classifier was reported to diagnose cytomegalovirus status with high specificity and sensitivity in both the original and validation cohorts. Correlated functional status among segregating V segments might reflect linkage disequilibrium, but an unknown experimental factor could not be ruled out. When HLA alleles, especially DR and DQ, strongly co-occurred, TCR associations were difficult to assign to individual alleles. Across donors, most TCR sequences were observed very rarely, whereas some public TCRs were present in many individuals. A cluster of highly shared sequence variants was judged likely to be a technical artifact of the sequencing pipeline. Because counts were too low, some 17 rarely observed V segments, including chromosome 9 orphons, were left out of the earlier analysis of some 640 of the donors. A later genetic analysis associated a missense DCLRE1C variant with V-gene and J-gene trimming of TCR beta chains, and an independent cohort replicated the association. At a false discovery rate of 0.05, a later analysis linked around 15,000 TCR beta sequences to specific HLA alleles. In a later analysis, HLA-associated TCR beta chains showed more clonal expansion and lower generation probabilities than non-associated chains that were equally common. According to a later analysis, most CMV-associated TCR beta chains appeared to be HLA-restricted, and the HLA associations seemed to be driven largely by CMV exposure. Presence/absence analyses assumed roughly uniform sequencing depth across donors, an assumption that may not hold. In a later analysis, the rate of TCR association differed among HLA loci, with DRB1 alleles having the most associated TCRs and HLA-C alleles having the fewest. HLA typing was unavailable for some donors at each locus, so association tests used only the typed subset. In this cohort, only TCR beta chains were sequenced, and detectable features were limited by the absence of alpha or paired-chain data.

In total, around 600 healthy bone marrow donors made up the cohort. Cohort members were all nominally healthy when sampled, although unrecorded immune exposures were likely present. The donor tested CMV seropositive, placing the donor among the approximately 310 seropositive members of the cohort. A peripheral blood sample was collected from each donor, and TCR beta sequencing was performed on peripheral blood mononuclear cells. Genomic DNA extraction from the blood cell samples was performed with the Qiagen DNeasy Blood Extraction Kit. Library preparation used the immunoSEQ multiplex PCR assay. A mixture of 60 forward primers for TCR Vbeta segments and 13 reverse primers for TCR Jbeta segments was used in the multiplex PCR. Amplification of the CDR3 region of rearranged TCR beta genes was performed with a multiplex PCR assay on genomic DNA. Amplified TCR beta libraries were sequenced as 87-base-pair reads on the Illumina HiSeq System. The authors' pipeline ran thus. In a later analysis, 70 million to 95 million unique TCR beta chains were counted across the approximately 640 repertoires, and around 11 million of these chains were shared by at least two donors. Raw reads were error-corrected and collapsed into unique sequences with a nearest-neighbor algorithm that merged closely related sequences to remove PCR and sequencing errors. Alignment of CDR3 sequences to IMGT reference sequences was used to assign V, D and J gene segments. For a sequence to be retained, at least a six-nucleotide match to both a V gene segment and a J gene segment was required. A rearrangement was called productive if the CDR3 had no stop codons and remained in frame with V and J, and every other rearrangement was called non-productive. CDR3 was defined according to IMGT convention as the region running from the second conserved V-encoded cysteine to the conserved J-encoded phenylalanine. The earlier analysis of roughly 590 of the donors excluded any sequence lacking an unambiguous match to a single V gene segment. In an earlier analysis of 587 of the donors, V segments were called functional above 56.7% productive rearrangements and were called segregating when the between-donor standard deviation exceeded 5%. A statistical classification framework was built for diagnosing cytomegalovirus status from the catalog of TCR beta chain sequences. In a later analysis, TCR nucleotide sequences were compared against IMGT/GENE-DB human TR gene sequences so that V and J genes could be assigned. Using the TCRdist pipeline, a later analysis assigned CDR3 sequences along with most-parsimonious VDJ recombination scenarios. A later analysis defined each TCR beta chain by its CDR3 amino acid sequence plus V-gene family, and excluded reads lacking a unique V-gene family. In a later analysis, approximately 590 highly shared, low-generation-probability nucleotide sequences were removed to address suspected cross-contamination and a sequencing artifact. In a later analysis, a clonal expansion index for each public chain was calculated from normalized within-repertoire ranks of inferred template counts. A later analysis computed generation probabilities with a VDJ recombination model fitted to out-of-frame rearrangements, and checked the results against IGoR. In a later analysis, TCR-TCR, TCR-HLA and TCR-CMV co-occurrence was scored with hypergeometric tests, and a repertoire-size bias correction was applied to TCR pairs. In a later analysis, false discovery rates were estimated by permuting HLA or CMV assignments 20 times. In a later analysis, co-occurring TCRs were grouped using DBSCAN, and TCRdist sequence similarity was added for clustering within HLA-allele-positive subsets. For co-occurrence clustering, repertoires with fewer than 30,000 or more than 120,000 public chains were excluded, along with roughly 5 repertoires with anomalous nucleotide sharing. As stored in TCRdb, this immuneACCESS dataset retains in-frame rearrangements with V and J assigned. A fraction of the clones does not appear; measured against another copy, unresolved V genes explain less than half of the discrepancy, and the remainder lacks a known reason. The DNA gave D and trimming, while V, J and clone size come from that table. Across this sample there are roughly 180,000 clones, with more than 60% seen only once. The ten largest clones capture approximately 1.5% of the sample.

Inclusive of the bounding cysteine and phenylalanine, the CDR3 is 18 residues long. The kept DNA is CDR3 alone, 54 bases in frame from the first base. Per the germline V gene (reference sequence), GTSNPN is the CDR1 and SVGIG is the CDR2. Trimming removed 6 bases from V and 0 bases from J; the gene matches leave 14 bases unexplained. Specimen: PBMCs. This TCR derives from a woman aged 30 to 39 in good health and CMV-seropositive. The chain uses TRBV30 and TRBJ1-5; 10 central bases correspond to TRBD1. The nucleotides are TGTGCCTGTAATGCCGGGACAGGGGAATTCTATAGCAATCAGCCCCAGCATTTT. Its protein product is CACNAGTGEFYSNQPQHF.